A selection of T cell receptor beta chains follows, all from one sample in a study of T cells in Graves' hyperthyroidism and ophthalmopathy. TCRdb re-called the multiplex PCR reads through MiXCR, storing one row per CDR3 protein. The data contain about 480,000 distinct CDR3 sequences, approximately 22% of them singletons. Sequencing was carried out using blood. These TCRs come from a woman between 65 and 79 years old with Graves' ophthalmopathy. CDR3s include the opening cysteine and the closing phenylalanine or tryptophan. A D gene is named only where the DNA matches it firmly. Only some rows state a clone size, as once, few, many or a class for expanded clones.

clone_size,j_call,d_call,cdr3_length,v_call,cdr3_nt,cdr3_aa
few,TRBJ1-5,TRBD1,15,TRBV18,TGTGCCAGCTCACAGACAGGGAAATCCGATCAGCCCCAGCATTTT,CASSQTGKSDQPQHF
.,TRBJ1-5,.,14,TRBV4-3,TGCGCCAGCAGCCAAGTGGGGGTGGAGCAGCCCCAGCATTTT,CASSQVGVEQPQHF
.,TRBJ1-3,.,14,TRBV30,TGTGCCTGGAGTGTATGGGATCCGGGAAACACCATATATTTT,CAWSVWDPGNTIYF
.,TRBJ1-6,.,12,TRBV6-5,TGTGCCAGCACCAGTGTAAATTCACCCCTCCACTTT,CASTSVNSPLHF
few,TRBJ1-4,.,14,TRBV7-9,TGTGCCAGCTCGAATTCCGAGGATAGCGAAAAACTGTTTTTT,CASSNSEDSEKLFF
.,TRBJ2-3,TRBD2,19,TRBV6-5,TGTGCCAGCAGTTACCCGGCAACCGGGACTAGCGGTAGCACAGATACGCAGTATTTT,CASSYPATGTSGSTDTQYF
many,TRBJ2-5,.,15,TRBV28,TGTGCCAGCAGTCCCCTCTTGGGGCGGGAAGAGACCCAGTACTTC,CASSPLLGREETQYF
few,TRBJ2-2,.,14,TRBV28,TGTGCCAGCAGTTTTGACCAGAACACCGGGGAGCTGTTTTTT,CASSFDQNTGELFF
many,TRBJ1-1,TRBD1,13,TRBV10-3,TGTGCCATCAGTCCCCTTGGACAGGGCGAAGCTTTCTTT,CAISPLGQGEAFF
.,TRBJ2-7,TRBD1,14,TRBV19,TGTGCCAGTAAGAGGGACAGGGTATCCGACGAGCAGTACTTC,CASKRDRVSDEQYF
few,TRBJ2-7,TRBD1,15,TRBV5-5,TGTGCCAGCAGCGATGGACAGGGGCGTACCTACGAGCAGTACTTC,CASSDGQGRTYEQYF
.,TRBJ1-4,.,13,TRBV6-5,TGTGCCAGCAGTTACGTGGCGGGCGAAAAACTGTTTTTT,CASSYVAGEKLFF
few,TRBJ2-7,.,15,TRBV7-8,TGTGCCAGCAGCTTAGGCAGGGCTGGAACCTACGAGCAGTACTTC,CASSLGRAGTYEQYF
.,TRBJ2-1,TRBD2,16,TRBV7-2,TGTGCCAGCAGCACCCGGACTAGCGGGAGGGCCGGTGAGCAGTTCTTC,CASSTRTSGRAGEQFF
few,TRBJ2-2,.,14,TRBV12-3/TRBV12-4,TGTGCCAGCAGCTACCGAGGTGGGGCCGGGGAGCTGTTTTTT,CASSYRGGAGELFF
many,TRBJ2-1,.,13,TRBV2,TGTGCCAGCAGCGGACAGTTAGGCGATGAGCAGTTCTTC,CASSGQLGDEQFF
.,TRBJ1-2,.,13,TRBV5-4,TGTGCCAGCAGCATGGACAGAAACTATGGCTACACCTTC,CASSMDRNYGYTF
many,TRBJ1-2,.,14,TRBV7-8,TGTGCCAGCAGCCTAGAAGGGGGTACCTATGGCTACACCTTC,CASSLEGGTYGYTF
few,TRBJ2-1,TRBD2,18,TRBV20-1,TGCAGTGCTCGATCCTCGTCCCCGTCGGGACTAGCGGTGAATGAGCAGTTCTTC,CSARSSSPSGLAVNEQFF
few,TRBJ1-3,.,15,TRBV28,TGTGCCAGCAGTTCCGGACTTCGCTCTGGAAACACCATATATTTT,CASSSGLRSGNTIYF
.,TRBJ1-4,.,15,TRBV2,TGTGCCAGCAGTGAAAACAGGGATCGAAGTGAAAAACTGTTTTTT,CASSENRDRSEKLFF
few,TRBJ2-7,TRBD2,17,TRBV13,TGTGCCAGCAGCTTGCCCCCCGAGACTAGCGGGATTAACGAGCAGTACTTC,CASSLPPETSGINEQYF
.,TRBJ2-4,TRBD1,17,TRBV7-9,TGTGCCAGCAGCCAGGACAGGGGGCGCAAAGCCAAAAACATTCAGTACTTC,CASSQDRGRKAKNIQYF
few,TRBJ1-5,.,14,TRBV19,TGTGCCAGTGGAACCGGGACGGCCAATCAGCCCCAGCATTTT,CASGTGTANQPQHF
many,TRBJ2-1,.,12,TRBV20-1,TGCAGTGCTAGGCTAGCCGTCGGTGAGCAGTTCTTC,CSARLAVGEQFF
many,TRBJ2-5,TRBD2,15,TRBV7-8,TGTGCCAGCAGCTGGGGACTAGCGGGAGTCGAGACCCAGTACTTC,CASSWGLAGVETQYF
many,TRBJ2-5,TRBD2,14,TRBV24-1,TGTGCCACCAGTGATCCTACTAGCGGAGAGACCCAGTACTTC,CATSDPTSGETQYF
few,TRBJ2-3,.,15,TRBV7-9,TGTGCCAGCAGCCAAGACGGTAGGGGCACAGATACGCAGTATTTT,CASSQDGRGTDTQYF
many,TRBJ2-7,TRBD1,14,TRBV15,TGTGCCACCAGCAGAGGTCGACAGGGGAACGAGCAGTACTTC,CATSRGRQGNEQYF
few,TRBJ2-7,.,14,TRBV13,TGTGCCAGCAGCTTAGGACAGGGACTCTCCGAGCAGTACTTC,CASSLGQGLSEQYF
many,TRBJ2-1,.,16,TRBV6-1,TGTGCCAGCACGGGGGCGGGAGTAAAATCCTACAATGAGCAGTTCTTC,CASTGAGVKSYNEQFF
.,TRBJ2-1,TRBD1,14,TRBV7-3,TGTGCCAGCAGCTTAAATGGGGACAGTAATGAGCAGTTCTTC,CASSLNGDSNEQFF
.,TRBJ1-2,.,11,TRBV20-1,TGCAGTGTCCGCGGATTATATGGCTACACCTTC,CSVRGLYGYTF
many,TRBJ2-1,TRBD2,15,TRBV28,TGTGCCAGCAGCTCCGGGACTAGCGGGAGTAGTGAGCAGTTCTTC,CASSSGTSGSSEQFF
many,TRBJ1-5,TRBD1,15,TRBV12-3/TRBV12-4,TGTGCCAGCAGGAGATCGGGACAGCGCAATCAGCCCCAGCATTTT,CASRRSGQRNQPQHF
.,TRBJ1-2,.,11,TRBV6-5,TGTGCCATATCTGGGCCGGGAGGCTACACCTTC,CAISGPGGYTF
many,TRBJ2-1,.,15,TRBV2,TGTGCCAGCAGTCAGGAGGGAGGCACCTACAATGAGCAGTTCTTC,CASSQEGGTYNEQFF
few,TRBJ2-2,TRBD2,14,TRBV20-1,TGCAGTGCTAGAGAAAGACTAGCGGTCGGGGAGCTGTTTTTT,CSARERLAVGELFF
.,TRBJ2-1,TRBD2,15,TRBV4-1,TGCGCCAGCAGCCAAGGTCTAGCGGGAGGCAATGAGCAGTTCTTC,CASSQGLAGGNEQFF
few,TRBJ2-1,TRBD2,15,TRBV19,TGTGCCAGTACCACCCTAGCGGGAGGCCCCAATGAGCAGTTCTTC,CASTTLAGGPNEQFF
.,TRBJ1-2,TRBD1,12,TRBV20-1,TGCAGTGCTAGCCCCAGGACAGGCGGCTACACCTTC,CSASPRTGGYTF
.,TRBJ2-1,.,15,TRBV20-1,TGCAGTGCTAGGGAACCGGGAAGACGGTACAATGAGCAGTTCTTC,CSAREPGRRYNEQFF